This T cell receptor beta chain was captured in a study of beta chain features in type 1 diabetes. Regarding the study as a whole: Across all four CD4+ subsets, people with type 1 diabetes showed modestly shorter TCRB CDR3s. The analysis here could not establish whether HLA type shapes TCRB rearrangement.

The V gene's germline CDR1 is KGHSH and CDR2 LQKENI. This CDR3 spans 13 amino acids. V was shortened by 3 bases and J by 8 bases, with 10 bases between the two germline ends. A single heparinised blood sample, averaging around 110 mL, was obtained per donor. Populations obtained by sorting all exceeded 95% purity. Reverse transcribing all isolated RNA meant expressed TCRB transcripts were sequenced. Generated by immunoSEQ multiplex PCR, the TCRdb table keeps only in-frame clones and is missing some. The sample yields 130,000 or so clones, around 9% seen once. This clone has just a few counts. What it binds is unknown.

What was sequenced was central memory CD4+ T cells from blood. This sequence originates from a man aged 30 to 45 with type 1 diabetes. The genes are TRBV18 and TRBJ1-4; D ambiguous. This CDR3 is CASSPTLKEKLFF. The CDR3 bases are TGTGCCAGCTCACCGACTTTGAAGGAAAAACTGTTTTTT.